This T cell receptor (beta chain) comes out of a study of blood T cell repertoires in COVID-19. Overall study: Whether acute or convalescent, the COVID-19 samples came from the United States, Italy and Spain.

J lost 3 bases, V lost 0 bases, and 4 bases had no gene match. The CDR3 length is 15 residues. Germline-derived CDR1 and CDR2 are SGHRS and YFSETQ. Ages ranged from about 18 to 100 years, with residence in 20 to 30 US areas. In assigning cohorts, the study relied on participant-reported clinical history. Individuals in the exposed group had encountered a COVID-19 case within 2 weeks preceding study entry. Only in-frame clones appear in the TCRdb table, and some are missing; sequencing was by immunoSEQ multiplex PCR. Of 180,000 or so clones listed, roughly 80% are singletons. The sequenced sample was PBMCs or T cells enriched from blood (not recorded which). This clonotype originated in a man aged 55-75 years who had been exposed to COVID-19. The chain carries TRBV5-1 and TRBJ1-2; TRBD1 aligns across 8 bases. The CDR3 DNA sequence: TGCGCCAGCAGCTTGGAAGGACAGGGCCACTATGGCTACACCTTC. This codes for CASSLEGQGHYGYTF. The variable domain in full, completed from reference TRBV5-1 and TRBJ1-2, reads KAGVTQTPRYLIKTRGQQVTLSCSPISGHRSVSWYQQTPGQGLQFLFEYFSETQRNKGNFPGRFSGRQFSNSRSEMNVSTLELGDSALYLCASSLEGQGHYGYTFGSGTRLTVV.